The text below deals with one TCR beta chain. The antigen is unknown. The record originates from a study of OX40 agonist ivuxolimab in advanced cancers. Study-level background: Ivuxolimab doses were 0.01, 0.1, 0.3, 1.5, 3 or 10 mg/kg every 2 weeks. Three patients, one with hepatocellular carcinoma and two with cutaneous melanoma, responded partially.

Cycle 7 day 1, cycle 4 day 1, and baseline were the timepoints at which blood was sampled. The CDR3 consists of 13 residues. V shed 4 bases and J shed 4 bases, with 10 bases lying between them. CDR1 is SGHVS, CDR2 FQNEAQ, per germline. General observations from the study: Fewer expanded clones were found on average in CD4+ than in CD8+ T cells.

The method was immunoSEQ multiplex PCR; TCRdb's version includes in-frame clones alone and lacks a portion of them. The sample holds 75,000 to 95,000 clones, roughly nine tenths seen once. The rearrangement links TRBV7-8 to TRBJ1-1; D is possibly TRBD1 (6 bases). The material sequenced was CD4+ or CD8+ T cells sorted from blood, taken in a trial of the OX40 agonist ivuxolimab. The TCR originated in an adult with an advanced solid tumor such as melanoma, head and neck, liver or kidney cancer. The chain's CDR3 is CASSYTGSTEAFF. In nucleotides, the CDR3 is TGTGCCAGCAGCTATACAGGGAGCACTGAAGCTTTCTTT.